This TCR beta chain was observed in a study of blood T cell repertoires in COVID-19. Sequencing was performed with immunoSEQ multiplex PCR; in TCRdb, only in-frame clones are kept and a portion is missing. The data show about 73,000 clones, roughly 80% seen once. The specimen sequenced was peripheral blood. The TCR originated in a woman aged 55-69 years with acute or convalescent COVID-19.

The CDR3 DNA sequence: TGTGCCACCAGTGGCGCACAGGGCCATGAGCAGTTCTTC. Encoded protein: CATSGAQGHEQFF. The chain carries TRBV24-1 and TRBJ2-1, with a tentative D call TRBD1 (6 bases). V was trimmed by 5 bases and J by 8 bases, leaving 12 bases between them. Germline V CDR1 and CDR2: KGHDR, SFDVKD. This CDR3 spans 13 amino acids.